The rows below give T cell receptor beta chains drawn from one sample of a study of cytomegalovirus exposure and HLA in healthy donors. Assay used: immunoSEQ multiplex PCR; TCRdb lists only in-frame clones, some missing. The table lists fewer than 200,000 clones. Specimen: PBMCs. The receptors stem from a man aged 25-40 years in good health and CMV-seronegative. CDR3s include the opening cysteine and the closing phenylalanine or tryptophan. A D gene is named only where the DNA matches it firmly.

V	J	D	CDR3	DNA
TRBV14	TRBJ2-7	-	CASSPSPETGYEEQYF	TGTGCCAGCAGCCCAAGTCCGGAGACGGGGTATGAGGAGCAGTACTTC
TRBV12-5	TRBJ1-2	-	CASGLVLSDGYTF	TGTGCTAGTGGTTTGGTACTGTCCGATGGCTACACCTTC
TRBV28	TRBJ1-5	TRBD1	CASMSRGSPNQPQHF	TGTGCCAGCATGTCCAGGGGGTCCCCCAATCAGCCCCAGCATTTT
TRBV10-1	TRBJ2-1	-	CASSDRLAGNNEQFF	TGCGCCAGCAGTGACCGACTGGCGGGGAACAATGAGCAGTTCTTC
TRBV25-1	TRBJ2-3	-	CASRERRADTQYF	TGTGCCAGCAGGGAGAGGAGGGCAGATACGCAGTATTTT
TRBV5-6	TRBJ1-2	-	CASSWWGGGYGYTF	TGTGCCAGCAGCTGGTGGGGAGGGGGCTATGGCTACACCTTC
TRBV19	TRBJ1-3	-	CASKRVSSSGNTIYF	TGTGCCAGTAAGCGGGTGAGCTCCTCTGGAAACACCATATATTTT
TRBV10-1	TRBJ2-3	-	CASSDWRSSSTDTQYF	TGCGCCAGCAGTGACTGGCGGAGTTCTAGCACAGATACGCAGTATTTT
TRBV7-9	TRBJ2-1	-	CASSLVDYNEQFF	TGTGCCAGCAGCTTAGTAGATTACAATGAGCAGTTCTTC
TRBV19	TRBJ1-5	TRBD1	CASSLQGAQRQPQHF	TGTGCCAGTAGTCTACAGGGGGCCCAGCGGCAGCCCCAGCATTTT
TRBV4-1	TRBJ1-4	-	CASSQEELAGEKLFF	TGCGCCAGCAGCCAAGAAGAATTGGCCGGGGAAAAACTGTTTTTT
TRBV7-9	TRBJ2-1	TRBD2	CASSSRGTSGRGEQFF	TGTGCCAGCAGCTCACGGGGGACTAGTGGGAGAGGAGAGCAGTTCTTC
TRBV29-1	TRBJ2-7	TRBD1	CSVEDVPGGSYEQYF	TGCAGCGTTGAAGATGTCCCAGGGGGATCCTACGAGCAGTACTTC
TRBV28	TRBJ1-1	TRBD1	CASSNPTGGVEAFF	TGTGCCAGCAGTAACCCGACAGGGGGGGTTGAAGCTTTCTTT
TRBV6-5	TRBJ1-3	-	CASSYTKEPGNTIYF	TGTGCCAGCAGTTATACTAAAGAACCAGGAAACACCATATATTTT
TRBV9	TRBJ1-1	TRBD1	CASKSGGDTEAFF	TGTGCCAGCAAGTCAGGGGGCGACACTGAAGCTTTCTTT
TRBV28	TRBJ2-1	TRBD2	CASSFSSGRPVTYNEQFF	TGTGCCAGCAGTTTCTCTAGCGGGAGGCCCGTTACCTACAATGAGCAGTTCTTC
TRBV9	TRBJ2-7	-	CASSLQQGPYEQYF	TGTGCCAGCAGCTTACAACAGGGTCCCTACGAGCAGTACTTC
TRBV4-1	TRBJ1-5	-	CASSQGQVNQPQHF	TGCGCCAGCAGCCAAGGGCAGGTCAATCAGCCCCAGCATTTT
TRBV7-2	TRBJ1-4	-	CASSPSKGGVEKLFF	TGTGCCAGCAGCCCCAGCAAAGGGGGGGTCGAAAAACTGTTTTTT
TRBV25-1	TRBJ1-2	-	CASSENAVFYGYTF	TGTGCCAGCAGTGAAAACGCGGTTTTCTATGGCTACACCTTC
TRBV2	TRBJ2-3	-	CASYLTGSTDTQYF	TGTGCCAGCTACTTGACAGGAAGCACAGATACGCAGTATTTT
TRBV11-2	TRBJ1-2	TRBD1	CASSLSAGGFGYTF	TGTGCCAGCAGCTTATCTGCAGGGGGCTTTGGCTACACCTTC
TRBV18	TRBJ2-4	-	CASSPPLEGSKNIQYF	TGTGCCAGCTCACCACCTCTTGAGGGTTCCAAAAACATTCAGTACTTC
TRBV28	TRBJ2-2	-	CASRVWGGNTGELFF	TGTGCCAGCAGGGTTTGGGGGGGCAACACCGGGGAGCTGTTTTTT
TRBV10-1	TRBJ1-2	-	CASSGRQLANYGYTF	TGCGCCAGCAGTGGGAGACAGCTAGCTAACTATGGCTACACCTTC
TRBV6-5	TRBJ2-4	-	CASSPMLAKNIQYF	TGTGCCAGCAGTCCTATGCTAGCCAAAAACATTCAGTACTTC
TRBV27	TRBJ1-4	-	CASSRTASPAFAEKLFF	TGTGCCAGCAGTCGCACAGCCTCTCCGGCTTTTGCTGAAAAACTGTTTTTT
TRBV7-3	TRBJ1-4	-	CASSLTGRTNEKLFF	TGTGCCAGCAGCTTGACAGGAAGAACTAATGAAAAACTGTTTTTT
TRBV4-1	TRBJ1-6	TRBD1	CASSQGPPPGGSPLHF	TGCGCCAGCAGCCAAGGCCCGCCCCCAGGGGGTTCACCCCTCCACTTT
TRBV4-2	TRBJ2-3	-	CASSQGLAPTDTQYF	TGTGCCAGCAGCCAAGGGCTAGCTCCCACAGATACGCAGTATTTT
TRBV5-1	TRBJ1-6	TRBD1	CASSPRTGYDSPLHF	TGCGCCAGCAGCCCCCGGACAGGGTATGATTCACCCCTCCACTTT
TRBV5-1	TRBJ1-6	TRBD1	CASSVGAGGFNSPLHF	TGCGCCAGCAGCGTCGGCGCAGGGGGTTTTAATTCACCCCTCCACTTT
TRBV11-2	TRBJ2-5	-	CASSLVGKRTQYF	TGTGCCAGCAGCTTAGTTGGTAAGAGAACCCAGTACTTC
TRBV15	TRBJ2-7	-	CATSRGQASYEQYF	TGTGCCACCAGCAGAGGACAGGCCTCCTACGAGCAGTACTTC